These T cell receptor beta chains were read from a single sample in a study of T-cell reconstitution after alpha-beta-depleted transplantation in children. In TCRdb, the PCR reads were re-called with MiXCR into one record per CDR3 protein. The table includes over 200,000 distinct CDR3 sequences, roughly a sixth detected once. Source: PBMCs, mostly from graft donor cells, taken 360 days after TCRalphabeta/CD19-depleted stem cell transplant. The receptors here all came from a male patient between 2 and 10 years old who had a stem cell transplant for acute lymphoblastic leukemia, so the T cells may come from the graft donor. Both conserved end residues are part of each CDR3. The order of the fields is clone size, J gene, D gene, V gene, CDR3 protein, CDR3 DNA. A D gene is named only where the DNA matches it firmly. Size values are once, few and many counts, or a class for expanded clones, and some rows have none.

abundance: .; j_gene: TRBJ2-7; d_gene: TRBD1; v_gene: TRBV5-1; CDR3aa: CASSSSTGVSYEQYF; CDR3nt: TGCGCCAGCAGCTCCTCGACAGGGGTATCCTACGAGCAGTACTTC
abundance: few; j_gene: TRBJ1-1; d_gene: .; v_gene: TRBV6-1; CDR3aa: CASSALTVNTEAFF; CDR3nt: TGTGCCAGCAGTGCCCTTACAGTGAACACTGAAGCTTTCTTT
abundance: .; j_gene: TRBJ1-1; d_gene: .; v_gene: TRBV25-1; CDR3aa: CASSEAGDTEAFF; CDR3nt: TGTGCCAGCAGTGAAGCGGGAGATACTGAAGCTTTCTTT
abundance: few; j_gene: TRBJ1-1; d_gene: TRBD1; v_gene: TRBV12-3/TRBV12-4; CDR3aa: CASSDTSGTGIYTEAFF; CDR3nt: TGTGCCAGCAGTGACACTTCCGGGACAGGGATATACACTGAAGCTTTCTTT
abundance: few; j_gene: TRBJ2-2; d_gene: TRBD1; v_gene: TRBV27; CDR3aa: CASSDDRANTGELFF; CDR3nt: TGTGCCAGCAGCGATGACAGGGCGAACACCGGGGAGCTGTTTTTT
abundance: .; j_gene: TRBJ2-7; d_gene: TRBD1; v_gene: TRBV6-5; CDR3aa: CASSYSGTDYEQYF; CDR3nt: TGTGCCAGCAGTTACTCCGGGACAGACTACGAGCAGTACTTC
abundance: many; j_gene: TRBJ2-3; d_gene: TRBD2; v_gene: TRBV20-1; CDR3aa: CSASRGGPYDTQYF; CDR3nt: TGCAGTGCTTCGCGCGGGGGGCCGTATGATACGCAGTATTTT
abundance: few; j_gene: TRBJ2-7; d_gene: TRBD1; v_gene: TRBV9; CDR3aa: CASSTGTDSYEQYF; CDR3nt: TGTGCCAGCAGCACCGGGACAGACTCCTACGAGCAGTACTTC
abundance: many; j_gene: TRBJ2-1; d_gene: .; v_gene: TRBV29-1; CDR3aa: CSGWDNEQFF; CDR3nt: TGCAGCGGGTGGGACAATGAGCAGTTCTTC
abundance: few; j_gene: TRBJ2-2; d_gene: .; v_gene: TRBV12-3/TRBV12-4; CDR3aa: CASRYGLGGELFF; CDR3nt: TGTGCCAGCAGATACGGACTGGGCGGGGAGCTGTTTTTT
abundance: .; j_gene: TRBJ2-3; d_gene: .; v_gene: TRBV5-5; CDR3aa: CASSLVGAYTDTQYF; CDR3nt: TGTGCCAGCAGCTTGGTGGGTGCTTACACAGATACGCAGTATTTT
abundance: .; j_gene: TRBJ2-5; d_gene: .; v_gene: TRBV12-3/TRBV12-4; CDR3aa: CASSYAGWQETQYF; CDR3nt: TGTGCCAGCAGTTATGCGGGGTGGCAAGAGACCCAGTACTTC
abundance: few; j_gene: TRBJ2-2; d_gene: .; v_gene: TRBV7-2; CDR3aa: CASSLGSLVRAGELFF; CDR3nt: TGTGCCAGCAGCTTAGGTTCCCTCGTTAGGGCCGGGGAGCTGTTTTTT
abundance: few; j_gene: TRBJ2-5; d_gene: .; v_gene: TRBV29-1; CDR3aa: CSVENPPGSKETQYF; CDR3nt: TGCAGCGTTGAAAACCCTCCCGGGTCGAAAGAGACCCAGTACTTC
abundance: .; j_gene: TRBJ2-2; d_gene: .; v_gene: TRBV29-1; CDR3aa: CSVEMGPQSTGELFF; CDR3nt: TGCAGCGTTGAGATGGGGCCACAGTCCACCGGGGAGCTGTTTTTT
abundance: .; j_gene: TRBJ2-5; d_gene: TRBD2; v_gene: TRBV12-3/TRBV12-4; CDR3aa: CASSLVAGLAGPRGETQYF; CDR3nt: TGTGCCAGCAGTTTAGTGGCTGGACTAGCGGGGCCCCGGGGTGAGACCCAGTACTTC
abundance: .; j_gene: TRBJ2-7; d_gene: .; v_gene: TRBV4-3; CDR3aa: CASRLSTDNEQYF; CDR3nt: TGCGCCAGCAGGCTTAGTACGGACAACGAGCAGTACTTC
abundance: .; j_gene: TRBJ1-1; d_gene: .; v_gene: TRBV29-1; CDR3aa: CSVVPQVLWGTEAFF; CDR3nt: TGCAGCGTTGTACCACAGGTTCTTTGGGGCACTGAAGCTTTCTTT
abundance: .; j_gene: TRBJ2-2; d_gene: .; v_gene: TRBV15; CDR3aa: CATYKTGNTGELFF; CDR3nt: TGTGCCACCTATAAGACAGGCAACACCGGGGAGCTGTTTTTT
abundance: .; j_gene: TRBJ2-1; d_gene: TRBD2; v_gene: TRBV7-8; CDR3aa: CASKWTSGGYDEQFF; CDR3nt: TGTGCCAGCAAATGGACTAGCGGGGGGTATGATGAGCAGTTCTTC
abundance: few; j_gene: TRBJ2-3; d_gene: .; v_gene: TRBV5-1; CDR3aa: CASLRGAGDTQYF; CDR3nt: TGCGCCAGCCTCCGAGGAGCGGGAGATACGCAGTATTTT
abundance: .; j_gene: TRBJ2-7; d_gene: .; v_gene: TRBV12-3/TRBV12-4; CDR3aa: CASSSEPYEQYF; CDR3nt: TGTGCCAGCAGTTCAGAGCCCTACGAGCAGTACTTC
abundance: few; j_gene: TRBJ1-4; d_gene: .; v_gene: TRBV5-1; CDR3aa: CASSSPSEKLFF; CDR3nt: TGCGCCAGCAGCTCTCCCAGTGAAAAACTGTTTTTT
abundance: few; j_gene: TRBJ2-1; d_gene: .; v_gene: TRBV7-2; CDR3aa: CASSLPTLREQFF; CDR3nt: TGTGCCAGCAGCCTTCCCACTCTGAGGGAGCAGTTCTTC
abundance: many; j_gene: TRBJ2-6; d_gene: TRBD1; v_gene: TRBV7-8; CDR3aa: CASSLVGRQGANSGANVLTF; CDR3nt: TGTGCCAGCAGCTTAGTGGGCAGACAGGGGGCCAACTCTGGGGCCAACGTCCTGACTTTC
abundance: .; j_gene: TRBJ2-7; d_gene: TRBD1; v_gene: TRBV20-1; CDR3aa: CSANPLTGNYEQYF; CDR3nt: TGCAGTGCTAACCCCCTGACAGGGAACTACGAGCAGTACTTC
abundance: .; j_gene: TRBJ2-1; d_gene: .; v_gene: TRBV29-1; CDR3aa: CSVLAVDYNEQFF; CDR3nt: TGCAGCGTTCTGGCGGTGGACTACAATGAGCAGTTCTTC
abundance: many; j_gene: TRBJ2-7; d_gene: .; v_gene: TRBV10-3; CDR3aa: CAISESVQGRLPYEQYF; CDR3nt: TGTGCCATCAGTGAGTCGGTGCAGGGGCGCCTCCCCTACGAGCAGTACTTC
abundance: few; j_gene: TRBJ1-1; d_gene: TRBD1; v_gene: TRBV6-2/TRBV6-3; CDR3aa: CASSYWEGAANTEAFF; CDR3nt: TGTGCCAGCAGTTACTGGGAGGGGGCCGCGAACACTGAAGCTTTCTTT
abundance: many; j_gene: TRBJ2-3; d_gene: .; v_gene: TRBV28; CDR3aa: CASSPGSGASTDTQYF; CDR3nt: TGTGCCAGCAGTCCGGGAAGCGGAGCTAGCACAGATACGCAGTATTTT
abundance: .; j_gene: TRBJ2-5; d_gene: .; v_gene: TRBV13; CDR3aa: CASSPVGQGQETQYF; CDR3nt: TGTGCCAGCAGCCCAGTTGGCCAGGGACAAGAGACCCAGTACTTC
abundance: .; j_gene: TRBJ1-5; d_gene: TRBD1; v_gene: TRBV12-3/TRBV12-4; CDR3aa: CASSPYGGTEGDQPQHF; CDR3nt: TGTGCCAGCAGTCCCTATGGCGGGACAGAGGGAGATCAGCCCCAGCATTTT
abundance: many; j_gene: TRBJ2-1; d_gene: .; v_gene: TRBV7-7; CDR3aa: CASSSQQYNEQFF; CDR3nt: TGTGCCAGCAGCTCACAACAGTACAATGAGCAGTTCTTC
abundance: .; j_gene: TRBJ2-4; d_gene: .; v_gene: TRBV29-1; CDR3aa: CSAGGLAKNIQYF; CDR3nt: TGCAGCGCCGGTGGCCTGGCCAAAAACATTCAGTACTTC
abundance: few; j_gene: TRBJ1-1; d_gene: .; v_gene: TRBV11-2; CDR3aa: CASSLSGGGYTEAFF; CDR3nt: TGTGCCAGCAGCCTTAGCGGGGGTGGGTACACTGAAGCTTTCTTT
abundance: .; j_gene: TRBJ2-1; d_gene: .; v_gene: TRBV20-1; CDR3aa: CSARDPNGGAYEQFF; CDR3nt: TGCAGTGCTAGAGATCCGAACGGGGGAGCCTATGAGCAGTTCTTC
abundance: .; j_gene: TRBJ2-2; d_gene: TRBD2; v_gene: TRBV5-1; CDR3aa: CASSLEAGDTGELFF; CDR3nt: TGCGCCAGCAGCTTGGAGGCGGGGGACACCGGGGAGCTGTTTTTT
abundance: few; j_gene: TRBJ2-7; d_gene: .; v_gene: TRBV5-1; CDR3aa: CASSLDRVSYEQYF; CDR3nt: TGCGCCAGCAGCTTGGATCGGGTTTCCTACGAGCAGTACTTC
abundance: .; j_gene: TRBJ2-5; d_gene: TRBD1; v_gene: TRBV10-2; CDR3aa: CASSEATGGEKAQYF; CDR3nt: TGCGCCAGCAGTGAGGCGACAGGGGGCGAGAAGGCCCAGTACTTC
abundance: few; j_gene: TRBJ1-2; d_gene: .; v_gene: TRBV3-1; CDR3aa: CASSHLDGRYGYTF; CDR3nt: TGTGCCAGCAGCCATTTGGACGGACGCTATGGCTACACCTTC
abundance: .; j_gene: TRBJ1-1; d_gene: .; v_gene: TRBV20-1; CDR3aa: CSATILGTDIEAFF; CDR3nt: TGCAGTGCAACCATCCTTGGGACGGACATTGAAGCTTTCTTT
abundance: .; j_gene: TRBJ2-5; d_gene: .; v_gene: TRBV20-1; CDR3aa: CSASKGLRETQYF; CDR3nt: TGCAGTGCTAGCAAGGGGCTCAGAGAGACCCAGTACTTC
abundance: few; j_gene: TRBJ2-7; d_gene: TRBD2; v_gene: TRBV7-9; CDR3aa: CASSFTSDLSYEQYF; CDR3nt: TGTGCCAGCAGCTTTACTAGCGATCTCTCCTACGAGCAGTACTTC
abundance: few; j_gene: TRBJ2-7; d_gene: .; v_gene: TRBV12-3/TRBV12-4; CDR3aa: CASSFRRVYPPLFYEQYF; CDR3nt: TGTGCCAGCAGTTTTCGCAGGGTTTACCCACCCCTATTCTACGAGCAGTACTTC
abundance: few; j_gene: TRBJ2-2; d_gene: .; v_gene: TRBV28; CDR3aa: CASRPLPGVVNTGELFF; CDR3nt: TGTGCCAGCCGTCCTCTTCCGGGGGTGGTGAACACCGGGGAGCTGTTTTTT
abundance: .; j_gene: TRBJ1-3; d_gene: .; v_gene: TRBV15; CDR3aa: CATSRGDGNTIYF; CDR3nt: TGTGCCACCAGCAGAGGCGATGGAAACACCATATATTTT
abundance: .; j_gene: TRBJ2-5; d_gene: .; v_gene: TRBV5-1; CDR3aa: CASSLRLGNQETQYF; CDR3nt: TGCGCCAGCAGCTTGAGGTTGGGGAATCAAGAGACCCAGTACTTC
abundance: few; j_gene: TRBJ1-5; d_gene: TRBD1; v_gene: TRBV7-8; CDR3aa: CASSSSTGTGGNQPQHF; CDR3nt: TGTGCCAGCAGCTCATCGACCGGGACAGGGGGCAATCAGCCCCAGCATTTT
abundance: .; j_gene: TRBJ2-2; d_gene: TRBD2; v_gene: TRBV5-1; CDR3aa: CASSLHRPGGAPTGELFF; CDR3nt: TGCGCCAGCAGCCTACACCGGCCCGGGGGGGCTCCCACCGGGGAGCTGTTTTTT
abundance: many; j_gene: TRBJ1-1; d_gene: .; v_gene: TRBV5-1; CDR3aa: CASSLDLNTEAFF; CDR3nt: TGCGCCAGCAGCTTGGACTTAAACACTGAAGCTTTCTTT
abundance: few; j_gene: TRBJ2-5; d_gene: TRBD2; v_gene: TRBV11-3; CDR3aa: CASSLVGLAGGQFATQYF; CDR3nt: TGTGCCAGCAGCTTAGTAGGACTAGCGGGGGGGCAGTTTGCGACCCAGTACTTC
abundance: many; j_gene: TRBJ1-2; d_gene: TRBD1; v_gene: TRBV5-5; CDR3aa: CASSKQGADGYTF; CDR3nt: TGTGCCAGCAGCAAGCAGGGGGCCGATGGCTACACCTTC
abundance: .; j_gene: TRBJ1-5; d_gene: .; v_gene: TRBV28; CDR3aa: CASTWASSYSNQPQHF; CDR3nt: TGTGCCAGCACCTGGGCCTCCAGTTATAGCAATCAGCCCCAGCATTTT
abundance: many; j_gene: TRBJ2-2; d_gene: .; v_gene: TRBV7-9; CDR3aa: CASSEPADIGELFF; CDR3nt: TGTGCCAGCAGTGAACCCGCTGATATTGGGGAGCTGTTTTTT
abundance: many; j_gene: TRBJ2-1; d_gene: .; v_gene: TRBV6-1; CDR3aa: CASRAGVAVTYNEQFF; CDR3nt: TGTGCCAGCAGGGCTGGAGTTGCGGTTACCTACAATGAGCAGTTCTTC
abundance: .; j_gene: TRBJ2-1; d_gene: TRBD2; v_gene: TRBV11-2; CDR3aa: CASSSSGGPYNEQFF; CDR3nt: TGTGCCAGCAGCTCAAGCGGGGGACCCTACAATGAGCAGTTCTTC
abundance: many; j_gene: TRBJ2-7; d_gene: TRBD1; v_gene: TRBV20-1; CDR3aa: CSARDRRQGYEQYF; CDR3nt: TGCAGTGCTAGAGATAGGAGACAGGGCTACGAGCAGTACTTC
abundance: few; j_gene: TRBJ1-6; d_gene: TRBD1; v_gene: TRBV11-1; CDR3aa: CASAKGQGAGSYNSPLHF; CDR3nt: TGTGCCAGCGCAAAGGGACAGGGGGCGGGTTCCTATAATTCACCCCTCCACTTT
abundance: .; j_gene: TRBJ2-7; d_gene: .; v_gene: TRBV19; CDR3aa: CATSALKVPYEQYF; CDR3nt: TGTGCCACTTCGGCGCTCAAGGTCCCCTACGAGCAGTACTTC